These T cell receptor beta chains were read from a single sample in a study of neurological immune-mediated disorders. Using its own MiXCR run on the 5' RACE reads, TCRdb lists one record per CDR3 protein. The repertoire holds approximately 86,000 distinct CDR3 sequences, with 2.5% to 3% as singletons. The specimen sequenced was PBMCs. Source of these receptors: a woman aged 25 to 45 with multiple sclerosis. Each CDR3 is given with its conserved first and last residue. A D gene is named only where the DNA matches it firmly. Where a row states a size, it is once, few, many or the class of an expanded clone; other rows omit it.

v_gene: TRBV20-1; j_gene: TRBJ1-3; d_gene: .; abundance: many; CDR3aa: CSARYTKPGVVGNTIYF; CDR3nt: TGCAGTGCTAGATACACAAAGCCGGGAGTTGTCGGAAACACCATATATTTT
v_gene: TRBV4-3; j_gene: TRBJ1-6; d_gene: .; abundance: many; CDR3aa: CASSPDWGSPLHF; CDR3nt: TGCGCCAGCAGCCCAGACTGGGGTTCACCCCTCCACTTT
v_gene: TRBV12-3/TRBV12-4; j_gene: TRBJ1-6; d_gene: .; abundance: many; CDR3aa: CASSLPGRSPLHF; CDR3nt: TGTGCCAGCAGTTTACCAGGGCGTTCACCCCTCCACTTT
v_gene: TRBV6-2/TRBV6-3; j_gene: TRBJ2-1; d_gene: TRBD2; abundance: many; CDR3aa: CASRPALAGERSEQFF; CDR3nt: TGTGCCAGCAGACCCGCCCTAGCGGGAGAACGAAGTGAGCAGTTCTTC
v_gene: TRBV5-1; j_gene: TRBJ2-1; d_gene: TRBD1; abundance: many; CDR3aa: CASSLHRGREQFF; CDR3nt: TGCGCCAGCAGCTTACACAGGGGACGTGAGCAGTTCTTC
v_gene: TRBV7-2; j_gene: TRBJ2-5; d_gene: .; abundance: many; CDR3aa: CASSLGAQGWETQYF; CDR3nt: TGTGCCAGCAGCTTAGGGGCCCAGGGGTGGGAGACCCAGTACTTC
v_gene: TRBV6-5; j_gene: TRBJ2-7; d_gene: TRBD1; abundance: many; CDR3aa: CASSYYPGQDDEQYF; CDR3nt: TGTGCCAGCAGTTACTATCCGGGACAGGACGACGAGCAGTACTTC
v_gene: TRBV11-1; j_gene: TRBJ2-1; d_gene: TRBD1; abundance: many; CDR3aa: CASRREQGETYNEQFF; CDR3nt: TGTGCCAGCAGGCGAGAACAGGGGGAGACCTACAATGAGCAGTTCTTC
v_gene: TRBV29-1; j_gene: TRBJ2-7; d_gene: .; abundance: many; CDR3aa: CSVITRGYEQYF; CDR3nt: TGCAGCGTCATTACACGGGGCTACGAGCAGTACTTC
v_gene: TRBV5-1; j_gene: TRBJ1-6; d_gene: .; abundance: many; CDR3aa: CASSPGGFYSPLHF; CDR3nt: TGCGCCAGCAGCCCCGGGGGATTTTATTCACCCCTCCACTTT
v_gene: TRBV12-3/TRBV12-4; j_gene: TRBJ1-2; d_gene: .; abundance: many; CDR3aa: CASSGGDYGYTF; CDR3nt: TGTGCCAGCAGCGGGGGGGACTATGGCTACACCTTC
v_gene: TRBV20-1; j_gene: TRBJ2-3; d_gene: .; abundance: many; CDR3aa: CSAGLGDTQYF; CDR3nt: TGCAGTGCTGGCTTAGGAGATACGCAGTATTTT
v_gene: TRBV5-1; j_gene: TRBJ2-2; d_gene: .; abundance: many; CDR3aa: CASSPGPDGTGELFF; CDR3nt: TGCGCCAGCAGCCCGGGACCAGACGGCACCGGGGAGCTGTTTTTT
v_gene: TRBV7-2; j_gene: TRBJ2-3; d_gene: .; abundance: many; CDR3aa: CASSLAYGGRGPDTQYF; CDR3nt: TGTGCCAGCAGCTTAGCCTACGGGGGCAGGGGTCCAGATACGCAGTATTTT
v_gene: TRBV7-2; j_gene: TRBJ2-1; d_gene: .; abundance: many; CDR3aa: CASSFPGYNEQFF; CDR3nt: TGTGCCAGCAGCTTCCCCGGCTACAATGAGCAGTTCTTC
v_gene: TRBV5-1; j_gene: TRBJ1-1; d_gene: .; abundance: .; CDR3aa: CANSLDPGLNTEAFF; CDR3nt: TGCGCCAACAGCTTGGACCCAGGGTTGAACACTGAAGCTTTCTTT
v_gene: TRBV5-1; j_gene: TRBJ2-1; d_gene: .; abundance: many; CDR3aa: CASSWAGTQVGNEQFF; CDR3nt: TGCGCCAGCAGCTGGGCCGGGACCCAAGTGGGGAATGAGCAGTTCTTC
v_gene: TRBV10-3; j_gene: TRBJ2-1; d_gene: .; abundance: many; CDR3aa: CAISDPGSSYYF; CDR3nt: TGTGCCATCAGCGATCCGGGTAGTAGCTATTACTTC
v_gene: TRBV6-2/TRBV6-3; j_gene: TRBJ2-7; d_gene: .; abundance: many; CDR3aa: CASSGLGDHYEQYF; CDR3nt: TGTGCCAGCTCCGGGTTGGGGGACCACTACGAGCAGTACTTC
v_gene: TRBV12-3/TRBV12-4; j_gene: TRBJ2-1; d_gene: .; abundance: many; CDR3aa: CASSPNPYNEQFF; CDR3nt: TGTGCCAGCAGCCCCAATCCATACAATGAGCAGTTCTTC
v_gene: TRBV7-2; j_gene: TRBJ2-5; d_gene: TRBD2; abundance: many; CDR3aa: CASSPRGLAGRETQYF; CDR3nt: TGTGCCAGCAGCCCGAGGGGACTAGCGGGACGAGAGACCCAGTACTTC
v_gene: TRBV12-3/TRBV12-4; j_gene: TRBJ2-1; d_gene: .; abundance: many; CDR3aa: CASTPRTYNEQFF; CDR3nt: TGTGCCAGCACTCCCAGGACCTACAATGAGCAGTTCTTC
v_gene: TRBV18; j_gene: TRBJ2-7; d_gene: .; abundance: many; CDR3aa: CASSPDLNRGEQYF; CDR3nt: TGTGCCAGCTCACCCGACCTAAATCGGGGTGAGCAGTACTTC
v_gene: TRBV28; j_gene: TRBJ2-2; d_gene: .; abundance: many; CDR3aa: CASRMGHLNTGELFF; CDR3nt: TGTGCCAGCAGGATGGGACATTTGAACACCGGGGAGCTGTTTTTT
v_gene: TRBV20-1; j_gene: TRBJ2-1; d_gene: TRBD2; abundance: many; CDR3aa: CSGLAGEGAYEQFF; CDR3nt: TGCAGTGGGCTAGCGGGAGAGGGCGCGTATGAGCAGTTCTTC
v_gene: TRBV12-3/TRBV12-4; j_gene: TRBJ2-5; d_gene: TRBD2; abundance: many; CDR3aa: CASSRLAGQETQYF; CDR3nt: TGTGCCAGCAGCCGACTAGCAGGTCAAGAGACCCAGTACTTC
v_gene: TRBV14; j_gene: TRBJ2-3; d_gene: TRBD2; abundance: many; CDR3aa: CASSQVLAWREGTDTQYF; CDR3nt: TGTGCCAGCAGCCAAGTCCTCGCTTGGCGGGAGGGTACAGATACGCAGTATTTT
v_gene: TRBV20-1; j_gene: TRBJ2-1; d_gene: TRBD2; abundance: many; CDR3aa: CSARPTSGAYNEQFF; CDR3nt: TGCAGTGCTAGACCGACTAGCGGGGCCTACAATGAGCAGTTCTTC
v_gene: TRBV5-1; j_gene: TRBJ2-2; d_gene: .; abundance: many; CDR3aa: CASSLVGGPTGELFF; CDR3nt: TGCGCCAGCAGCTTGGTGGGTGGACCCACCGGGGAGCTGTTTTTT
v_gene: TRBV15; j_gene: TRBJ2-2; d_gene: .; abundance: many; CDR3aa: CATSGVRAIRELFF; CDR3nt: TGTGCCACCAGCGGTGTCAGAGCTATCCGGGAGCTGTTTTTT
v_gene: TRBV12-3/TRBV12-4; j_gene: TRBJ2-2; d_gene: .; abundance: many; CDR3aa: CASTRDTGELFF; CDR3nt: TGTGCCAGCACTAGGGACACCGGGGAGCTGTTTTTT
v_gene: TRBV4-3; j_gene: TRBJ1-2; d_gene: TRBD1; abundance: many; CDR3aa: CASRGTGGGYGYTF; CDR3nt: TGCGCCAGCAGGGGGACAGGGGGCGGCTATGGCTACACCTTC
v_gene: TRBV4-1; j_gene: TRBJ2-7; d_gene: .; abundance: many; CDR3aa: CASSQAPVRGYEQYF; CDR3nt: TGCGCCAGCAGCCAAGCGCCGGTGAGGGGCTACGAGCAGTACTTC
v_gene: TRBV20-1; j_gene: TRBJ2-5; d_gene: TRBD2; abundance: many; CDR3aa: CSAELGLAGLETQYF; CDR3nt: TGCAGTGCCGAACTGGGACTAGCGGGCTTAGAGACCCAGTACTTC
v_gene: TRBV3-1; j_gene: TRBJ1-6; d_gene: .; abundance: many; CDR3aa: CASSQGGQNSPLHF; CDR3nt: TGTGCCAGCAGCCAGGGCGGGCAGAACTCACCCCTCCACTTT
v_gene: TRBV7-9; j_gene: TRBJ2-1; d_gene: TRBD2; abundance: many; CDR3aa: CASSPASTSGRTIYNEQFF; CDR3nt: TGTGCCAGCAGCCCCGCGTCCACTAGCGGGAGGACCATATACAATGAGCAGTTCTTC
v_gene: TRBV7-2; j_gene: TRBJ1-5; d_gene: TRBD1; abundance: many; CDR3aa: CASSPTDREVNQPQHF; CDR3nt: TGTGCCAGCAGCCCCACGGACAGGGAGGTGAATCAGCCCCAGCATTTT
v_gene: TRBV7-8; j_gene: TRBJ2-3; d_gene: .; abundance: many; CDR3aa: CASSAPDTQYF; CDR3nt: TGTGCCAGCAGCGCACCAGATACGCAGTATTTT
v_gene: TRBV20-1; j_gene: TRBJ2-5; d_gene: TRBD1; abundance: many; CDR3aa: CSADRGAQETQYF; CDR3nt: TGCAGTGCTGACAGGGGCGCGCAAGAGACCCAGTACTTC
v_gene: TRBV25-1; j_gene: TRBJ1-1; d_gene: .; abundance: many; CDR3aa: CASSRGTEAFF; CDR3nt: TGTGCCAGCAGTCGGGGCACTGAAGCTTTCTTT
v_gene: TRBV20-1; j_gene: TRBJ2-1; d_gene: .; abundance: many; CDR3aa: CSARSVSSYNEQFF; CDR3nt: TGCAGTGCTAGAAGCGTCAGCTCCTACAATGAGCAGTTCTTC